Listed here are 20 T cell receptor beta chains from one sample, sequenced in a study of blood T cells in healthy people across ages. Primers used in a second PCR of roughly 7 to 11 cycles were a sample-barcoded 5' primer and a J-beta primer mix. TCRdb reprocessed the 5' RACE reads via MiXCR and lists one record per CDR3 protein. The sample includes about a million distinct CDR3 sequences, more than 30% seen only once; the top ten take under 15%. Sequences were obtained from blood. All receptors come from a man aged 18 to 29 in good health.

The V gene is TRBV20-1, the J gene TRBJ1-5; D might be TRBD1 (5 bases). The CDR3 consists of 13 residues. Germline V lookup: CDR1 DFQATT, CDR2 SNEGSKA (reference sequence). The V and J ends lost 8 bases and 6 bases respectively, with 17 bases between them. CDR3 DNA sequence: TGCAGTCCTTATAGGGGCGCGGGTCAGCCCCAGCATTTT. Translating it yields CSPYRGAGQPQHF.

This rearrangement joins TRBV6-2 or TRBV6-3 to TRBJ2-5; TRBD1 is a possible D gene (6 bases). V lost 2 bases and J lost 11, with 24 bases in between. CDR3 length: 16 amino acids. Germline loops: CDR1 MNHEY, CDR2 SVGEGT. In nucleotides, the CDR3 is TGTGCCAGCAGTTACGCCCGGGACATGCGCAACAATGAGCAGTACTTC. This sequence encodes CASSYARDMRNNEQYF.

The chain uses TRBV12-3 or TRBV12-4 and TRBJ2-3; TRBD2 is a possible D gene (6 bases). The CDR3 spans 16 residues. Trimming removed 5 bases from V and 4 bases from J, with 19 bases in between. The CDR3 reads CASSPRDGGKSDTQYF. DNA for the CDR3: TGTGCCAGCAGTCCAAGGGACGGGGGAAAGTCAGATACGCAGTATTTT.

The CDR3 protein is CSASPQGFCEQYF. CDR3 nucleotide sequence: TGCAGTGCTAGTCCACAGGGTTTCTGCGAGCAGTACTTC. The chain couples TRBV20-1 to TRBJ2-5; possibly TRBD1 for D (6 bases). The closer fit of TRBJ2-7 to the DNA end suggests the J call may be wrong. CDR1 and CDR2 (germline): DFQATT, SNEGSKA (reference sequence). The CDR3 covers 13 residues.

The chain has TRBV12-3 or TRBV12-4 and TRBJ1-1, with 11 positions matching TRBD1. The CDR3 loop spans 14 amino acids. The J segment lost 6 bases and the V segment lost 7 bases, leaving 7 bases of the junction unmatched. The CDR3 region is CASNRDRGRSEAFF. The CDR3 bases are TGTGCCAGCAACCGGGACAGGGGGAGATCTGAAGCTTTCTTT.

V gene TRBV4-2 combines with J gene TRBJ1-5, with D hard to call. Germline CDR1 is LGHNA and CDR2 is YNFKEQ. V was clipped by 0 bases and J by 2 bases, with 8 bases between them. The CDR3 extends over 15 amino acids. CDR3 region: CASSQDFLGNQPQHF. The DNA of the CDR3 is TGTGCCAGCAGCCAAGATTTTTTGGGCAATCAGCCCCAGCATTTT.

This clonotype was recorded a few times. The V gene is TRBV6-1, the J gene TRBJ1-6; D is unclear. The CDR3 length is 14 residues. Germline values: CDR1 MNHNS, CDR2 SASEGT. V was pared by 5 bases and J by 9 bases, with 14 bases between. The CDR3 DNA follows: TGTGCCAGCAGTACCGCATTGTTCGGTTCACCCCTCCACTTT. Its translation is CASSTALFGSPLHF.

This chain connects TRBV5-1 to TRBJ1-1, with TRBD1 matching over 8 bases. Per germline, CDR1 SGHRS and CDR2 YFSETQ. This CDR3 spans 15 amino acids. Unmatched junction bases numbered 6, after V lost 4 bases and J lost 1 base. The CDR3 here is CASSKGTGQNTEAFF. The CDR3 nucleotides read TGCGCCAGCAGCAAGGGGACAGGCCAGAACACTGAAGCTTTCTTT. Complete variable domain (other parts from reference TRBV5-1 and TRBJ1-1): KAGVTQTPRYLIKTRGQQVTLSCSPISGHRSVSWYQQTPGQGLQFLFEYFSETQRNKGNFPGRFSGRQFSNSRSEMNVSTLELGDSALYLCASSKGTGQNTEAFFGQGTRLTVV.

This chain joins TRBV5-5 and TRBJ2-4; unclear D gene. In germline, CDR1 is SGHKS, CDR2 YYEKEE (reference sequence). CDR3 length: 15 residues. The V end lost 1 base, the J end lost 8 bases, and 16 bases lay between the germline ends. The CDR3 DNA reads TGTGCCAGCAGCTTGAGCTGGTCTGATGGGGACATTCAGTACTTC. It yields the protein CASSLSWSDGDIQYF.

V gene TRBV7-8 combines with J gene TRBJ2-3, with D unresolved. Trimming pared 1 base from V and 4 bases from J, leaving 12 bases between. The CDR3 sequence is 15 residues long. CDR1 is SGHVS, CDR2 FQNEAQ, per germline. The CDR3 sequence: CASSLDAVGADTQYF. The CDR3 nucleotides are TGTGCCAGCAGCTTAGACGCGGTGGGCGCAGATACGCAGTATTTT.

This clonotype has ten or more counts. The chain carries TRBV25-1 and TRBJ1-2, with D maybe TRBD1 (5 bases). The V end lost 4 bases, the J end lost 2 bases, and 8 bases lay between the germline ends. Germline CDR1 MGHDK, CDR2 SYGVNS. CDR3 length equals 13 residues. CDR3 sequence: CASSARGNYGYTF. In nucleotides, the CDR3 is TGTGCCAGCAGTGCTAGGGGAAACTATGGCTACACCTTC.

The chain is built from TRBV27 and TRBJ1-1, with no clear D. With 5 bases removed from V and 4 bases from J, the gap between germline ends came to 20 bases. Germline loops: CDR1 MNHEY, CDR2 SMNVEV (reference sequence). This CDR3 has 16 residues. CDR3 sequence (DNA): TGTGCCAGCAGTGGGCGGTATCCCGATAGATTCACTGAAGCTTTCTTT. Translation: CASSGRYPDRFTEAFF.

The chain is built from TRBV12-5 and TRBJ1-5; 8 nucleotides line up with TRBD1. This CDR3 is 15 amino acids long. V shed 5 bases and J 2 bases; nucleotides not matched to a gene: 5. The germline V gene has CDR1 LGHNT and CDR2 FRNRAP. The CDR3 coding sequence is TGTGCTAGTGGTCGGGGACAGGTGGGCAATCAGCCCCAGCATTTT. Its protein product is CASGRGQVGNQPQHF.

The V gene is TRBV14, the J gene TRBJ1-1, with D possibly matching TRBD1 (6 bases). CDR1 and CDR2 (germline): SGHDN, FVKESK. V dropped 1 base and J dropped 11 bases, with 14 bases sitting between them. The CDR3 has 13 residues. CDR3: CASSQARGGPAFF. The CDR3, as DNA: TGTGCCAGCAGCCAAGCCCGGGGGGGGCCTGCTTTCTTT.

The J gene is TRBJ2-1, the V gene TRBV7-2; D is possibly TRBD1 (5 bases). The CDR3 has 15 residues. With 3 bases removed from V and 12 bases from J, the gap between germline ends came to 21 bases. CDR1 is SGHTA, CDR2 FQGNSA, per germline. The CDR3 DNA sequence: TGTGCCAGCAGCTTGTCGACAGACGTCCGCCATGGGCAGTTCTTC. Protein product: CASSLSTDVRHGQFF.

The DNA for the CDR3 is TGTGCCAGCAGTCCACGGGCAGCGAGCTCCTACAATGAGCAGTTCTTC. This codes for CASSPRAASSYNEQFF. The V call is TRBV6-6, the J call TRBJ2-1; D not resolved. The V gene lost 5 bases and the J gene lost 0 bases, with 14 bases spanning the gap. In germline, CDR1 is MNHNY, CDR2 SVGAGI (reference sequence). This CDR3 is built from 16 residues.

The chain combines TRBV5-5 with TRBJ1-4; D might be TRBD1 (5 bases). Trimming shortened V by 3 bases and J by 8 bases, and 14 bases separated the two germline ends. Germline lookup yields CDR1 SGHKS and CDR2 YYEKEE (reference sequence). The CDR3 covers 14 residues. The CDR3 sequence is CASSSSGHEEKLFF. The CDR3 coding sequence is TGTGCCAGCAGCTCGTCAGGGCACGAAGAAAAACTGTTTTTT.

The chain employs TRBV2 and TRBJ2-1, with a tentative D call TRBD2 (6 bases). This CDR3 spans 15 amino acids. Germline CDR1 reads SNHLY; CDR2 reads FYNNEI. The V gene lost 4 bases and the J gene lost 2 bases, with 12 bases spanning the gap. CDR3 nucleotides: TGTGCCAGCAGTGTTGAGCGGGTGGCCTACAATGAGCAGTTCTTC. Amino acids: CASSVERVAYNEQFF.

This chain links TRBV6-5 with TRBJ2-3, with D perhaps matching TRBD1 (6 bases). V gave up 6 bases and J gave up 11 bases, with 15 bases separating them. Germline CDR1 MNHEY, CDR2 SVGAGI. The CDR3 runs 12 residues. The CDR3 nucleotides read TGTGCCAGCAGCGCCGGGACATGGATGCAGTATTTT. This sequence encodes CASSAGTWMQYF.

V is TRBV4-1 and J is TRBJ2-2; D might be TRBD1 (6 bases). From germline, CDR1 is MGHRA and CDR2 YSYEKL. Trimming shortened V by 1 base and J by 2 bases, and 11 bases separated the two germline ends. The CDR3 is 16 residues long. DNA for the CDR3: TGCGCCAGCAGCCAAGTCAGGGGCGCCAACACCGGGGAGCTGTTTTTT. Translated, it gives CASSQVRGANTGELFF.